What follows are 21 T cell receptor beta chains derived from one specimen sequenced in a study of pediatric ulcerative colitis. Libraries were prepared by immunoSEQ multiplex PCR; TCRdb keeps only in-frame clonotypes and omits some of them. The profile shows under 70,000 clones, 75% to 90% of them singletons. The sequencing input was blood. The receptor source for this set is a boy younger than 18 who was a control in a study of pediatric ulcerative colitis.

The chain joins TRBV11-2 to TRBJ2-1, with TRBD2 matching 9 bases. There are 19 residues in the CDR3. V shed 1 base, J shed 4 bases, and the junction held 14 bases outside the gene matches. The V gene's germline CDR1 is SGHAT and CDR2 FQNNGV. In DNA, the CDR3 is TGTGCCAGCAGCTTAGTGCTGGGACTAGCATTACTAACTTACAATGAGCAGTTCTTC. This translates into CASSLVLGLALLTYNEQFF.

The rearrangement uses TRBV4-2 and TRBJ2-1, with D uncertain. Trimming cost V 0 bases and J 7 bases, with 7 bases left between them. The germline V gene has CDR1 LGHNA and CDR2 YNFKEQ. CDR3 length: 13 residues. The CDR3 coding sequence is TGTGCCAGCAGCCAAGATCTCGGAAATGAGCAGTTCTTC. Amino acid sequence: CASSQDLGNEQFF.

The chain joins TRBV6-1 to TRBJ1-4, with 9 bases lining up with TRBD1. The trim removed 6 bases at V and 4 bases at J, leaving 3 bases unmatched. Germline V CDR1 and CDR2: MNHNS, SASEGT. This CDR3 has 14 residues. The CDR3 is CASRPGQGNEKLFF. CDR3 in DNA: TGTGCCAGCAGACCGGGACAGGGTAATGAAAAACTGTTTTTT.

V usage is TRBV27 and J usage is TRBJ2-3; 12 bases align to TRBD1. The length of the CDR3 is 16 residues. The V gene's germline CDR1 is MNHEY and CDR2 SMNVEV (reference sequence). With V trimmed by 1 base and J by 3 bases, 2 bases remained unmatched. CDR3 region: CASSLWDRGLTDTQYF. The CDR3 DNA reads TGTGCCAGCAGTTTATGGGACAGGGGGCTGACAGATACGCAGTATTTT.

V and J are TRBV6-6 and TRBJ2-2; 11 positions match TRBD1. The CDR3 runs 15 residues. Germline loops: CDR1 MNHNY, CDR2 SVGAGI (reference sequence). J lost 8 bases, V lost 6 bases, and 8 bases had no gene match. CDR3 in DNA: TGTGCCAGCAGACCTGGACAGGGGGCATTAGGGGAGCTGTTTTTT. Translation gives CASRPGQGALGELFF.

The rearrangement uses TRBV5-6 and TRBJ2-3, with 10 bases aligning to TRBD2. Germline V gene lookup returns CDR1 SGHDT and CDR2 YYEEEE. This CDR3 has 15 residues. Trimming took 4 bases from V and 4 from J; bases not matched to a gene: 6. The CDR3 loop reads CASSPLAGPPDTQYF. The CDR3 DNA sequence: TGTGCCAGCAGCCCACTAGCGGGACCCCCAGATACGCAGTATTTT.

The chain recombines TRBV12-2 with TRBJ2-7. TRBV12-2 is deemed a pseudogene. The length of the CDR3 is 16 residues. The CDR3 region is CASRLGDLQGAYEQYF. The CDR3 DNA follows: TGTGCAAGTCGCTTAGGGGACTTACAGGGTGCGTACGAGCAGTACTTC.

The chain is built from TRBV4-1 and TRBJ2-3; the D is unclear. Germline V lookup: CDR1 MGHRA, CDR2 YSYEKL. The ends were cut back, 1 base at V and 2 bases at J, with 13 bases in the middle. This CDR3 has 16 amino acids. The CDR3 loop reads CASSQVQPLPTDTQYF. CDR3 coding DNA: TGCGCCAGCAGCCAAGTACAGCCACTCCCCACAGATACGCAGTATTTT.

The chain is built from TRBV6-1 and TRBJ1-3; tentatively, D is TRBD1 (6 bases). This CDR3 is built from 16 residues. V lost 3 bases and J 0 bases, leaving 12 bases between the germline ends. CDR1 is MNHNS, CDR2 SASEGT, per germline. The CDR3 loop is CASSEDSLISGNTIYF. The DNA of the CDR3 is TGTGCCAGCAGTGAGGACAGCTTGATCTCTGGAAACACCATATATTTT.

In regard to this clone: Relative to the germline gene, one junction end is altered; a read error may explain this. The J gene is TRBJ2-3, the V gene TRBV7-7; TRBD2 matches 11 bases. Germline assignment: CDR1 SSHAT and CDR2 FNYEAQ (reference sequence). The CDR3 covers 15 residues. CDR3 protein: CASSRTSGSTDTQYF. DNA of the CDR3: TGTGCTAGCAGCCGGACTAGCGGGAGCACAGATACGCAGTATTTT.

In the case of this clone: One junction end does not reproduce the germline sequence, and a read error may be involved. The chain is built from TRBV10-3 and TRBJ2-7; 8 bases align to TRBD1. Germline V gene data show CDR1 as ENHRY and CDR2 as SYGVKD. The CDR3 has 13 residues. The CDR3 loop reads CASSEYRGSEQYF. CDR3 nucleotides: TGTGCCAGCAGTGAATACAGGGGGTCCGAGCAGTACTTC.

This chain uses TRBV5-1 with TRBJ2-1; D may be TRBD2 (5 bases). CDR3 length equals 15 residues. The V gene lost 4 bases and the J gene lost 3 bases, with 14 bases spanning the gap. Germline V CDR1 and CDR2: SGHRS, YFSETQ. The CDR3, as DNA: TGCGCCAGCAGCCCCCTTGGGGAGAGCTACAATGAGCAGTTCTTC. As protein: CASSPLGESYNEQFF.

J is TRBJ2-7 and V is TRBV5-4; tentatively, D is TRBD2 (6 bases). Germline V gene sequence: CDR1 SGHNT, CDR2 YYREEE (reference sequence). Trimming cost V 5 bases and J 2 bases, with 14 bases left between them. CDR3 size: 14 residues. CDR3 in amino acids: CASRKIGEAYEQYF. In DNA form, the CDR3 reads TGTGCCAGCAGGAAAATTGGGGAGGCCTACGAGCAGTACTTC. Full variable domain (missing parts from reference TRBV5-4 and TRBJ2-7): ETGVTQSPTHLIKTRGQQVTLRCSSQSGHNTVSWYQQALGQGPQFIFQYYREEENGRGNFPPRFSGLQFPNYSSELNVNALELDDSALYLCASRKIGEAYEQYFGPGTRLTVT.

V usage is TRBV30 and J usage is TRBJ2-6; either TRBD1 or TRBD2 may supply D (6 bases each). The V end lost 7 bases, the J end lost 2 bases, and 12 bases lay between the germline ends. Germline V gene lookup returns CDR1 GTSNPN and CDR2 SVGIG (reference sequence). The CDR3 loop spans 14 amino acids. In nucleotides, the CDR3 is TGTGCCTCTCAAAGGGGGGCTGGGGCCAACGTCCTGACTTTC. This gives the protein CASQRGAGANVLTF.

This rearrangement joins TRBV6-5 to TRBJ1-1, with TRBD1 as a possible D gene (6 bases). The germline V gene encodes CDR1 MNHEY and CDR2 SVGAGI. V shed 2 bases and J shed 5 bases, with 18 bases lying between them. This CDR3 is built from 16 residues. The CDR3 region is CASSYRGRGARTEAFF. The CDR3 DNA sequence: TGTGCCAGCAGTTACAGGGGCAGGGGCGCTCGGACTGAAGCTTTCTTT.

The rearrangement uses TRBV6-1 and TRBJ2-1; the match to TRBD1 covers 10 bases. Germline V lookup: CDR1 MNHNS, CDR2 SASEGT. This CDR3 is built from 15 residues. The ends lost 4 bases at V and 6 bases at J; junction bases unmatched: 6. The CDR3 DNA follows: TGTGCCAGCAGTGTCCGGGACAGGGGCCCCAATGAGCAGTTCTTC. Its translation: CASSVRDRGPNEQFF.

The CDR3 DNA follows: TGTGCCAGCAGTGACCCGCGCGACAGGGAGAACACTGAAGCTTTCTTT. This codes for CASSDPRDRENTEAFF. The chain is built from TRBV9 and TRBJ1-1, with 7 bases that match TRBD1. V dropped 5 bases and J dropped 1; count of bases not matched to a gene: 11. The CDR3 contains 16 residues. Germline CDR1 reads SGDLS; CDR2 reads YYNGEE.

The chain uses TRBV2 and TRBJ1-5, with TRBD1 matching 8 bases. This CDR3 is built from 17 residues. Looked up from germline, CDR1 is SNHLY and CDR2 is FYNNEI. The V segment lost 6 bases and the J segment 4 bases; nucleotides outside the gene matches: 14. CDR3 region: CASSTLDRGLGNQPQHF. The CDR3 DNA sequence: TGTGCCAGCAGCACTCTCGACAGGGGATTAGGGAATCAGCCCCAGCATTTT.

In its sample, this clone was seen once. V gene TRBV4-1 combines with J gene TRBJ2-1; the match to TRBD2 covers 8 bases. The CDR3 spans 20 residues. The junction had 16 bases not matched to a gene; V was cut back by 0 bases and J by 3 bases. Germline CDR1 and CDR2: MGHRA and YSYEKL. The CDR3 coding sequence is TGCGCCAGCAGCCAAGACGGGAGCGGCTCGGTAGCGGGGTACTACAATGAGCAGTTCTTC. Protein sequence: CASSQDGSGSVAGYYNEQFF.

The chain is built from TRBV4-1 and TRBJ2-6; D perhaps matches TRBD1 (6 bases). The CDR3 is 16 amino acids. Between the trimmed V and J ends, which lost 0 bases and 0 bases, there was a span of 6 bases. Germline CDR1 is MGHRA and CDR2 is YSYEKL. CDR3 region: CASSQEQGSGANVLTF. In DNA, the CDR3 is TGCGCCAGCAGCCAAGAACAGGGCTCTGGGGCCAACGTCCTGACTTTC.

The chain has TRBV19 and TRBJ2-3, with a weak D call TRBD1 (5 bases). CDR1 LNHDA and CDR2 SQIVND come from the germline V gene (reference sequence). CDR3 length equals 14 residues. V was shortened by 3 bases and J by 5 bases, with 12 bases between the two germline ends. CDR3 amino acids: CASSIQGALDTQYF. CDR3 DNA: TGTGCCAGTAGTATTCAAGGGGCTCTAGATACGCAGTATTTT. The variable domain in full, completed from reference TRBV19 and TRBJ2-3, reads DGGITQSPKYLFRKEGQNVTLSCEQNLNHDAMYWYRQDPGQGLRLIYYSQIVNDFQKGDIAEGYSVSREKKESFPLTVTSAQKNPTAFYLCASSIQGALDTQYFGPGTRLTVL.